These 9 T cell receptor beta chains share one sample of origin, sequenced in a study of blood T cell repertoires in COVID-19. Measured with immunoSEQ multiplex PCR; TCRdb has only the in-frame clones, and not every one. The data contain about 89,000 clones, approximately 84% of them singletons. Sequencing was done on a sample of peripheral blood. The source is a man between 65 and 85 years old with COVID-19, enrolled during active disease.

This rearrangement joins TRBV5-1 to TRBJ2-3; possibly TRBD1 for D (6 bases). Germline loops: CDR1 SGHRS, CDR2 YFSETQ. The CDR3 extends over 15 amino acids. Trimming stripped 4 bases from V and 4 bases from J, with 16 bases between. The CDR3 here is CASSVTGVGADTQYF. CDR3 DNA sequence: TGCGCCAGCAGCGTGACAGGAGTTGGCGCAGATACGCAGTATTTT.

The chain couples TRBV4-2 to TRBJ2-5, with a possible D match to TRBD2 (5 bases). Per the germline V gene, CDR1 is LGHNA and CDR2 is YNFKEQ. This CDR3 region has 16 residues. Trimming shortened V by 2 bases and J by 1 base, and 14 bases separated the two germline ends. The CDR3 DNA sequence: TGTGCCAGCAGCCAACTGGCGGGTCTAGCCCAAGAGACCCAGTACTTC. Translation gives CASSQLAGLAQETQYF.

The chain couples TRBV24-1 to TRBJ2-1; weak D call: TRBD2 (5 bases). This CDR3 has 11 amino acids. Germline lookup yields CDR1 KGHDR and CDR2 SFDVKD. Trimming shortened V by 9 bases and J by 6 bases, and 8 bases separated the two germline ends. CDR3 residues: CATGLINEQFF. The CDR3 DNA follows: TGTGCCACCGGACTCATCAATGAGCAGTTCTTC.

For this clone: Other DNA sequences within the sample encode an identical CDR3. The chain employs TRBV5-1 and TRBJ2-7; the match to TRBD1 covers 9 bases. After removal of 1 base from V and 1 base from J, the junction contained 3 bases not matched to a gene. The CDR3 totals 15 residues. The V gene's germline CDR1 is SGHRS and CDR2 YFSETQ. The CDR3 coding sequence is TGCGCCAGCAGCTTGTGGACAGGGGTATCCTACGAGCAGTACTTC. This gives the protein CASSLWTGVSYEQYF.

The gene calls are TRBV25-1 and TRBJ1-1; 8 bases are a match to TRBD1. After removal of 7 bases from V and 0 bases from J, the junction contained 13 bases not matched to a gene. Germline-derived CDR1 and CDR2 are MGHDK and SYGVNS. The CDR3 covers 17 residues. CDR3 DNA: TGTGCCAGCACTCAATCTGGCAGGGGGCTTGTGAACACTGAAGCTTTCTTT. It translates to CASTQSGRGLVNTEAFF.

The chain couples TRBV11-2 to TRBJ1-1; 9 bases fit TRBD1. CDR1 is SGHAT, CDR2 FQNNGV, per germline. V gave up 5 bases and J gave up 4 bases; unmatched junction bases: 5. The CDR3 covers 14 residues. CDR3 nucleotide sequence: TGTGCCAGCAGCCCGACAGGGGGTGGCACTGAAGCTTTCTTT. As protein: CASSPTGGGTEAFF.

This chain links TRBV19 with TRBJ1-1; 10 bases are a match to TRBD1. The CDR3 spans 16 residues. Per germline, CDR1 LNHDA and CDR2 SQIVND (reference sequence). Trimming cost V 6 bases and J 0 bases; bases outside gene matches: 7. The CDR3 is CASSQGQGRMNTEAFF. The CDR3 DNA reads as TGTGCCAGTAGCCAGGGACAGGGGAGGATGAACACTGAAGCTTTCTTT.

The V and J genes are TRBV5-1 and TRBJ2-1, with 10 bases lining up with TRBD2. CDR3 length equals 18 residues. V trimming: 2 bases; J trimming: 4 bases; junction bases outside the gene matches: 12. Germline V lookup: CDR1 SGHRS, CDR2 YFSETQ. CDR3 protein: CASSLSTQGAGGYNEQFF. CDR3 coding DNA: TGCGCCAGCAGCTTATCCACCCAAGGAGCGGGGGGGTACAATGAGCAGTTCTTC.

The CDR3 region has the DNA TGTGCCAGCAGCTCCGGAGCCGGGACTCATCTTCAACAGTTCTTC. Protein product: CASSSGAGTHLQQFF. This rearrangement joins TRBV7-3 to TRBJ2-1, with D perhaps matching TRBD2 (6 bases). Germline CDR1 and CDR2: SGHTA and FQGTGA. The CDR3 is 15 amino acids. Trimming removed 4 bases from V and 13 bases from J, with 23 bases in between.